The next 20 T cell receptor beta chains were all read from a single sample in a study of control samples from healthy donors and cancer patients. Only in-frame clones appear in the TCRdb table, and some are missing; sequencing was by immunoSEQ multiplex PCR. The sample has tens of thousands of clones, about 85% seen once. Sequences were obtained from blood. All receptors come from a woman aged 70-85 years in good health.

The J gene is TRBJ2-1, the V gene TRBV6-5; 9 positions match TRBD2. Germline V gene data show CDR1 as MNHEY and CDR2 as SVGAGI. The CDR3 has 15 amino acids. V was clipped by 2 bases and J by 11 bases; unmatched bases: 10. CDR3 nucleotide sequence: TGTGCCAGCAGTTACGCGGGGGGGAGAAACCTCCAGCAGTTCTTC. Protein product: CASSYAGGRNLQQFF.

The rearrangement uses TRBV19 and TRBJ2-3, with 12 bases identical to TRBD1. Trimming took 4 bases from V and 6 from J; bases not matched to a gene: 11. The length of the CDR3 is 17 residues. Germline CDR1 reads LNHDA; CDR2 reads SQIVND (reference sequence). CDR3 protein: CASSTSPGQGAGDTQYF. The CDR3, as DNA: TGTGCCAGTAGTACATCTCCGGGACAGGGGGCTGGGGATACGCAGTATTTT.

The chain employs TRBV15 and TRBJ2-2, with D uncertain. Between the trimmed V and J ends, which lost 1 base and 6 bases, there was a span of 12 bases. The CDR3 totals 15 residues. Germline V gene sequence: CDR1 LNHNV, CDR2 YYDKDF (reference sequence). In nucleotides, the CDR3 is TGTGCCACCAGCAGAGGTGACCCTGGCCCCGGGGAGCTGTTTTTT. This translates into CATSRGDPGPGELFF.

The chain uses TRBV6-5 and TRBJ1-3; unclear D gene. The V end was cut by 2 bases, the J end by 4 bases, with 12 bases between. CDR1 is MNHEY, CDR2 SVGAGI, per germline. The CDR3 has 15 residues. Here the CDR3 DNA reads TGTGCCAGCAGTTACGATGCCGGGGTCGGAAACACCATATATTTT. It translates to CASSYDAGVGNTIYF.

The chain recombines TRBV6-5 with TRBJ2-7; no firm D call. This CDR3 has 15 residues. The V gene lost 2 bases and the J gene lost 1 base, with 12 bases spanning the gap. Germline V lookup: CDR1 MNHEY, CDR2 SVGAGI. CDR3 amino acids: CASSYGILQSYEQYF. In DNA, the CDR3 is TGTGCCAGCAGTTACGGGATCCTCCAATCCTACGAGCAGTACTTC.

The V call is TRBV27, the J call TRBJ1-1; D call uncertain. The CDR3 covers 15 residues. CDR1 and CDR2 (germline): MNHEY, SMNVEV (reference sequence). V gave up 4 bases and J gave up 0 bases, with 12 bases separating them. CDR3 sequence (DNA): TGTGCCAGCAGTTCCGAGCCCGCAGTGAACACTGAAGCTTTCTTT. Its protein is CASSSEPAVNTEAFF.

This rearrangement joins TRBV7-2 to TRBJ2-3; 11 bases are shared with TRBD2. CDR1 is SGHTA and CDR2 is FQGNSA in the germline V gene. J lost 5 bases, V lost 5 bases, and 9 bases had no gene match. CDR3 length: 16 amino acids. The CDR3 is CASSPRVAGGVDTQYF. For the CDR3, the DNA is TGTGCCAGCAGCCCCCGCGTAGCGGGAGGGGTAGATACGCAGTATTTT. The whole variable domain, remainder taken from reference TRBV7-2 and TRBJ2-3, is GAGVSQSPSNKVTEKGKDVELRCDPISGHTALYWYRQSLGQGLEFLIYFQGNSAPDKSGLPSDRFSAERTGGSVSTLTIQRTQQEDSAVYLCASSPRVAGGVDTQYFGPGTRLTVL.

The chain joins TRBV5-1 to TRBJ1-4; the D is unclear. The CDR3 length is 15 residues. V was trimmed by 4 bases and J by 0 bases, leaving 10 bases between them. The germline CDR1 and CDR2 sequences are SGHRS and YFSETQ. The CDR3 nucleotides read TGCGCCAGCAGCCCCATCGGTGCAACTAATGAAAAACTGTTTTTT. This codes for CASSPIGATNEKLFF.

The chain combines TRBV7-2 with TRBJ1-1; 8 nucleotides line up with TRBD1. Germline V gives CDR1 SGHTA, CDR2 FQGNSA. This CDR3 comprises 15 residues. The V segment lost 2 bases and the J segment 5 bases; nucleotides outside the gene matches: 7. CDR3 protein: CASSLWSQGATEAFF. In DNA form, the CDR3 reads TGTGCCAGCAGCTTATGGTCTCAGGGGGCAACTGAAGCTTTCTTT.

This clone was observed a few times. J is TRBJ1-1 and V is TRBV6-5; tentatively, D is TRBD1 (5 bases). Germline V gene sequence: CDR1 MNHEY, CDR2 SVGAGI. The CDR3 totals 16 residues. V was pared by 0 bases and J by 0 bases, with 11 bases between. The CDR3 DNA is TGTGCCAGCAGTTACTCGTATCGGGGCCTGAACACTGAAGCTTTCTTT. This translates into CASSYSYRGLNTEAFF.

The J gene is TRBJ2-1, the V gene TRBV20-1; D unclear. The CDR3 length is 10 residues. Germline V gene data show CDR1 as DFQATT and CDR2 as SNEGSKA (reference sequence). Trimming pared 3 bases from V and 8 bases from J, leaving 5 bases between. The CDR3 sequence: CSASIHEQFF. DNA for the CDR3: TGCAGTGCTAGTATCCATGAGCAGTTCTTC.

The chain is built from TRBV9 and TRBJ1-4; D is undetermined. V was trimmed by 0 bases and J by 4 bases, leaving 10 bases between them. Germline V CDR1 and CDR2: SGDLS, YYNGEE. CDR3 length: 15 amino acids. CDR3 protein: CASSVGVTDNEKLFF. In DNA form, the CDR3 reads TGTGCCAGCAGCGTAGGCGTTACAGATAATGAAAAACTGTTTTTT.

The rearrangement joins TRBV11-3 to TRBJ2-2; D remains ambiguous. This CDR3 region has 16 residues. V shed 1 base and J shed 0 bases, with 9 bases lying between them. Per germline, CDR1 SGHNT and CDR2 YENEEA. CDR3 nucleotide sequence: TGTGCCAGCAGCTTAGGAGTAGCTACGAACACCGGGGAGCTGTTTTTT. Its translation is CASSLGVATNTGELFF.

This clone has only one observation. The gene calls are TRBV15 and TRBJ1-2; the D is unclear. The V gene's germline CDR1 is LNHNV and CDR2 YYDKDF (reference sequence). V lost 1 base and J 3 bases, leaving 15 bases between the germline ends. The CDR3 is 16 residues long. The CDR3 DNA reads TGTGCCACCAGCAGAGGGAGGCGGGGATGGGACTATGGCTACACCTTC. As protein: CATSRGRRGWDYGYTF.

The rearrangement uses TRBV2 and TRBJ1-2; D is perhaps TRBD1 (6 bases). Per the germline V gene, CDR1 is SNHLY and CDR2 is FYNNEI. V dropped 0 bases and J dropped 6 bases, with 14 bases sitting between them. This CDR3 region has 15 residues. CDR3 in amino acids: CASSEARTGLNGYTF. CDR3 DNA sequence: TGTGCCAGCAGTGAAGCGAGAACAGGGCTAAATGGCTACACCTTC.

J is TRBJ1-2 and V is TRBV29-1; 10 bases fit TRBD1. Trimming cost V 7 bases and J 8 bases; bases outside gene matches: 4. In germline, CDR1 is SQVTM, CDR2 ANQGSEA. This CDR3 spans 11 amino acids. CDR3 amino acids: CSGTTGGGYTF. The DNA of the CDR3 is TGCAGCGGGACGACAGGGGGCGGCTACACCTTC. The full variable domain, with the rest looked up from reference TRBV29-1 and TRBJ1-2, is SAVISQKPSRDICQRGTSLTIQCQVDSQVTMMFWYRQQPGQSLTLIATANQGSEATYESGFVIDKFPISRPNLTFSTLTVSNMSPEDSSIYLCSGTTGGGYTFGSGTRLTVV.

The chain combines TRBV20-1 with TRBJ2-5; D call uncertain. Germline-derived CDR1 and CDR2 are DFQATT and SNEGSKA (reference sequence). With 5 bases removed from V and 5 bases from J, the gap between germline ends came to 9 bases. CDR3 length: 11 residues. Here the CDR3 DNA reads TGCAGTGCTTTTAAGGGTGAGACCCAGTACTTC. This encodes CSAFKGETQYF.

This chain joins TRBV11-2 and TRBJ2-7; D unresolved. Trimming pared 0 bases from V and 4 bases from J, leaving 13 bases between. Per germline, CDR1 SGHAT and CDR2 FQNNGV. The CDR3 is made up of 15 amino acids. The CDR3 nucleotides are TGTGCCAGCAGCTTAGATCAGCTCGTGGGGTACGAGCAGTACTTC. Encoded protein: CASSLDQLVGYEQYF.

The rearrangement links TRBV21-1 to TRBJ1-1; the D call TRBD1 from the table was never checked on the DNA. TRBV21-1 is a documented pseudogene. The CDR3 length is 16 residues. The CDR3 is CASKGQGELLGTEAFF. The CDR3 coding sequence is TGTGCCAGTAAAGGGCAGGGGGAATTGCTAGGCACTGAAGCTTTCTTT.

The genes are TRBV7-9 and TRBJ2-1; D is uncertain. The germline CDR1 and CDR2 sequences are SEHNR and FQNEAQ (reference sequence). V shed 4 bases and J shed 3 bases, with 10 bases lying between them. The CDR3 consists of 14 residues. CDR3: CASSSRPNYNEQFF. The CDR3 region has the DNA TGTGCCAGCAGCTCCCGACCAAACTACAATGAGCAGTTCTTC.